This TCR beta chain was sequenced for a study of CD8 T cells in Susac syndrome. With respect to this clonotype: The antigen remains undetermined.

The multiple sclerosis controls were treatment-naive patients, and their relapsing-remitting disease was stable or active. V lost 2 bases and J lost 8, with 14 bases in between. Germline V gene lookup returns CDR1 SGDLS and CDR2 YYNGEE. This CDR3 region has 15 residues. RNA, at roughly 0.45 to 1 ug, was reverse transcribed with random hexamers. A multiplex approach, immunoSEQ multiplex PCR, amplified TCR beta CDR3 across 54 Vbeta and 13 Jbeta. Each CDR3 protein gets one entry after TCRdb re-called the immunoSEQ multiplex PCR reads with MiXCR. The table shows about 180,000 distinct CDR3 sequences, with 95% occurring only once. Study-level points and caveats: The study's TCR sequencing and HLA analysis drew on a certain number of individuals. That number was acknowledged as relatively small.

The chain uses TRBV9 and TRBJ1-6; D is uncertain. The source of this sequence is a human donor with multiple sclerosis. Sequenced sample: CD4+ T cells from PBMCs. The CDR3 is CASSVRSTGDSPLHF. In DNA form, the CDR3 reads TGTGCCAGCAGCGTTCGGTCAACCGGAGATTCACCCCTCCACTTT.